This paragraph reports one T cell receptor beta chain. What antigen it recognizes has not been identified. No much larger clone exists at a distance of one base, and base qualities are not known. TCRbeta CDR3 regions were amplified from genomic DNA by means of the immunoSEQ Assay, a bias-controlled multiplex PCR. Per the authors' processing: Within the assay, amplification of reference gene primers was used to estimate how many nucleated cells each sample contained. Sequence reads were collapsed and filtered to measure the absolute abundance of every unique TCRbeta CDR3 rearrangement. For each sample, productive Simpson clonality was calculated as the square root of Simpson's diversity index across productive rearrangements. Drawn from immuneACCESS, this table holds only the in-frame rearrangements with V and J called that TCRdb kept. Clones are partly lost; checked studies trace under half to an unresolved V gene and leave the rest unexplained. The DNA gave D and trimming, while V, J and clone size come from that table. The table for this sample lists 350,000 to 450,000 clones; 85% of them were counted only once. The top ten constitute 3.5% to 4% of the sample.

Each collaborating institution followed its own protocols to collect whole blood in K2EDTA tubes. For TCRbeta analysis, collaborators shipped samples as frozen whole blood, isolated PBMCs, or DNA extracted from either of those sample types. The data derive from a study of blood T cell repertoires in COVID-19 (dated by TCRdb to 2018 to 2020). In the study overall: Samples from collaborators originated in the United States, Italy and Spain and spanned both the acute and convalescent phases of COVID-19. The material from the prospective study consisted of cDNA or gDNA derived from T cells, B-cell-depleted T cells, or PBMCs. The dataset comprised deeply sampled blood TCRbeta repertoires from subjects exposed to, actively infected with, or recovered from COVID-19. A freely available public database, intended as a resource for researchers studying the immune response to SARS-CoV-2, is where the repertoires were released. Samples came from the ongoing ImmuneRACE study (first 160 participants) plus 1,254 subjects from 6 global collaborators. A de-identified subject ID, COVID-19 status, age in years and sex were almost always included in the sample metadata. Where available, HLA class I and class II types were taken from metadata supplied by the sample provider and were not determined by assay-based typing. General findings and caveats noted by the study authors: The quantity of clinical and demographic metadata differed by source and by participant and was supplied without curation.

Taken from cysteine to phenylalanine, the CDR3 has 13 residues. Here the CDR3 DNA is all that survives: 39 bases in frame from base 1. V and J are truncated by 6 bases and 5 bases respectively, leaving an intervening sequence of 11 bases. Specimen: peripheral blood. Recombination connected TRBV12-3 or TRBV12-4 to TRBJ1-5; the D gene is perhaps TRBD1, from 6 matching bases. The source is a woman under 30 with acute or convalescent COVID-19. Here is the DNA: TGTGCCAGCAGCCCCCCAGGGGATCAGCCCCAGCATTTT. This sequence encodes CASSPPGDQPQHF.